What follows are 9 T cell receptor beta chains derived from one specimen sequenced in a study of blood T cell repertoires in COVID-19. Measured with immunoSEQ multiplex PCR; TCRdb has only the in-frame clones, and not every one. Of about 260,000 clones in the sample, around 92% were seen once. The sample was peripheral blood. The receptors originated from a person aged 18-29 years with COVID-19, enrolled during active disease.

The chain recombines TRBV7-9 with TRBJ2-2, with TRBD2 matching 10 bases. CDR3 length equals 19 residues. Germline V gene sequence: CDR1 SEHNR, CDR2 FQNEAQ (reference sequence). V gave up 5 bases and J gave up 0 bases; unmatched junction bases: 12. The CDR3 DNA follows: TGTGCCAGCAGCCTCCCACAGTCTAGCGGGAGTGCGAACACCGGGGAGCTGTTTTTT. Its translation is CASSLPQSSGSANTGELFF.

V is TRBV3-1 (or the pseudogene TRBV3-2) and J is TRBJ2-5, with 9 bases matching TRBD2. Germline V gene data show CDR1 as LGHDT and CDR2 as YNNKEL (reference sequence). The V gene end was trimmed by 4 bases and the J gene end by 1 base; junction bases not matched to a gene: 7. The CDR3 consists of 16 residues. The CDR3 nucleotides are TGTGCCAGCAGCCCCAGCCTGACTAGCGGCCAAGAGACCCAGTACTTC. Residues: CASSPSLTSGQETQYF.

As for this clone: The sample holds other DNA sequences that translate to the same CDR3. The gene calls are TRBV28 and TRBJ1-2; 8 bases fit TRBD1. From germline, CDR1 is MDHEN and CDR2 SYDVKM. Trimming cost V 5 bases and J 4 bases; bases outside gene matches: 3. There are 13 residues in the CDR3. CDR3 in DNA: TGTGCCAGCAGTCCCGGGACAGGCTATGGCTACACCTTC. This codes for CASSPGTGYGYTF.

The chain recombines TRBV27 with TRBJ2-7, with D perhaps matching TRBD1 (6 bases). Germline V gene lookup returns CDR1 MNHEY and CDR2 SMNVEV (reference sequence). V lost 5 bases to trimming and J lost 3 bases, with 17 bases between them. The CDR3 extends over 15 amino acids. Written as DNA, the CDR3 is TGTGCCAGCAGTAGACAGGCCGCAAGATACTACGAGCAGTACTTC. Its translation: CASSRQAARYYEQYF.

V gene TRBV10-2 combines with J gene TRBJ2-5; D may be TRBD1 (6 bases). Germline V gene lookup returns CDR1 WSHSY and CDR2 SAAADI. The CDR3 covers 14 residues. V lost 6 bases and J 4 bases, leaving 15 bases between the germline ends. The CDR3 loop reads CASRGVGHGETQYF. The CDR3 DNA sequence: TGCGCCAGCAGGGGGGTGGGACACGGAGAGACCCAGTACTTC.

A single count supports this clone. This chain links TRBV2 with TRBJ2-7; 9 nucleotides agree with TRBD1. Germline-derived CDR1 and CDR2 are SNHLY and FYNNEI. This CDR3 is 15 amino acids long. V gave up 6 bases and J gave up 4 bases; unmatched junction bases: 10. DNA for the CDR3: TGTGCCAGCAGAGCAAGGACAGGGGTGTTTTACGAGCAGTACTTC. Its protein is CASRARTGVFYEQYF. Full variable domain (missing parts from reference TRBV2 and TRBJ2-7): EPEVTQTPSHQVTQMGQEVILRCVPISNHLYFYWYRQILGQKVEFLVSFYNNEISEKSEIFDDQFSVERPDGSNFTLKIRSTKLEDSAMYFCASRARTGVFYEQYFGPGTRLTVT.

The rearrangement links TRBV7-9 to TRBJ1-2, with D tentatively TRBD1 (5 bases). CDR1 and CDR2 (germline): SEHNR, FQNEAQ (reference sequence). The CDR3 runs to 13 residues. Trimming cost V 5 bases and J 3 bases, with 10 bases left between them. The CDR3 region is CASSETVDYGYTF. The DNA for the CDR3 is TGTGCCAGCAGCGAGACAGTGGACTATGGCTACACCTTC.

The chain combines TRBV28 with TRBJ2-7, with 8 bases identical to TRBD2. The CDR3 length is 14 residues. J lost 3 bases, V lost 6 bases, and 7 bases had no gene match. Looked up from germline, CDR1 is MDHEN and CDR2 is SYDVKM. CDR3 sequence: CASRRAGVVYEQYF. As DNA, the CDR3 is TGTGCCAGCAGACGAGCGGGAGTAGTCTACGAGCAGTACTTC.

The chain joins TRBV5-1 to TRBJ1-3; D is uncertain. The CDR3 runs 16 residues. The V end was cut by 0 bases, the J end by 3 bases, with 13 bases between. Germline assignment: CDR1 SGHRS and CDR2 YFSETQ. The CDR3, as DNA: TGCGCCAGCAGCTTGGTCGCGGCGCACTTTGGAAACACCATATATTTT. Its translation: CASSLVAAHFGNTIYF.